The 31 T cell receptor beta chains presented below share a single source sample, sequenced in a study of T-cell memory formation after mild COVID-19. Via MiXCR, TCRdb re-called the 5' RACE reads, giving one row per CDR3 protein. The sample contains a few hundred thousand distinct CDR3 sequences, around a fifth of which appear only once. The sample consisted of PBMCs or a T cell subset sorted from them (not recorded which). These receptors were obtained from a man between 18 and 29 years old who had mild COVID-19 (a few samples of this study predate the infection). Cell type and time point are not known.

J is TRBJ1-2 and V is TRBV6-5, with D possibly matching TRBD1 (5 bases). Looked up from germline, CDR1 is MNHEY and CDR2 is SVGAGI. The V gene lost 5 bases and the J gene lost 6 bases, with 13 bases spanning the gap. This CDR3 is 13 amino acids long. The CDR3 here is CASSPWTFDGYTF. The CDR3 DNA sequence: TGTGCCAGCAGTCCGTGGACATTCGATGGCTACACCTTC.

The genes are TRBV7-2 and TRBJ1-6, with unresolved D. The V gene's germline CDR1 is SGHTA and CDR2 FQGNSA. This CDR3 spans 14 amino acids. V was shortened by 3 bases and J by 10 bases, with 13 bases between the two germline ends. CDR3 in DNA: TGTGCCAGCAGCTTGGGTGGAGTAGGATCACCCCTCCACTTT. Its protein is CASSLGGVGSPLHF.

The chain couples TRBV12-3 or TRBV12-4 to TRBJ2-7; D uncertain. The CDR3 has 14 residues. The V end lost 2 bases, the J end lost 2 bases, and 10 bases lay between the germline ends. CDR3 in amino acids: CASSLSRHPYEQYF. The DNA for the CDR3 is TGTGCCAGCAGTTTAAGTCGACACCCCTACGAGCAGTACTTC.

A few counts support this clonotype. V is TRBV20-1 and J is TRBJ1-1, with D possibly TRBD1 on 6 matching bases. The length of the CDR3 is 14 residues. The V and J ends lost 6 bases and 1 base respectively, with 15 bases between them. Germline V gene lookup returns CDR1 DFQATT and CDR2 SNEGSKA (reference sequence). CDR3 DNA sequence: TGCAGTGCCCAGAAAACAGGGCCGAACACTGAAGCTTTCTTT. It is translated as CSAQKTGPNTEAFF.

The V and J genes are TRBV18 and TRBJ2-2, with 7 nucleotides matching TRBD2. CDR1 is KGHSH and CDR2 is LQKENI in the germline V gene. The CDR3 spans 15 residues. Trimming removed 6 bases from V and 4 bases from J; junction bases left unmatched: 8. The CDR3 sequence is CASSSRTSSTGELFF. The CDR3 coding sequence is TGTGCCAGCTCGAGCCGGACTAGTAGCACCGGGGAGCTGTTTTTT. Full variable domain (remainder filled in from reference TRBV18 and TRBJ2-2): NAGVMQNPRHLVRRRGQEARLRCSPMKGHSHVYWYRQLPEEGLKFMVYLQKENIIDESGMPKERFSAEFPKEGPSILRIQQVVRGDSAAYFCASSSRTSSTGELFFGEGSRLTVL.

This clonotype was recorded a few times. The rearrangement links TRBV7-2 to TRBJ2-3; 11 nucleotides align to TRBD1. From germline, CDR1 is SGHTA and CDR2 FQGNSA. J lost 5 bases, V lost 4 bases, and 11 bases had no gene match. The CDR3 consists of 17 residues. The CDR3 loop is CASSWTGGAGVGDTQYF. The CDR3 region has the DNA TGTGCCAGCAGCTGGACAGGGGGCGCTGGGGTCGGAGATACGCAGTATTTT.

This clonotype occurred a few times. The chain combines TRBV20-1 with TRBJ2-1; 8 bases are a match to TRBD2. Germline V gene data show CDR1 as DFQATT and CDR2 as SNEGSKA (reference sequence). This CDR3 has 15 amino acids. CDR3 bases: TGCTCAAATGACCCTCGGGGGGGTTCCTACAATGAGCAGTTCTTC. Translated, it gives CSNDPRGGSYNEQFF.

The V gene is TRBV7-2, the J gene TRBJ2-2; 7 bases align to TRBD1. The CDR3 spans 15 residues. The V segment lost 5 bases and the J segment 3 bases; nucleotides outside the gene matches: 6. Germline-derived CDR1 and CDR2 are SGHTA and FQGNSA. CDR3 DNA: TGTGCCAGCAGCCGCTGGGACAGCGACACCGGGGAGCTGTTTTTT. Residues: CASSRWDSDTGELFF.

This clonotype was seen a few times. Here the CDR3 reads CSGQLGQANTEAFF. The DNA of the CDR3 is TGCAGCGGACAACTGGGACAGGCGAACACTGAAGCTTTCTTT. This chain joins TRBV29-1 and TRBJ1-1; 8 bases fit TRBD1. Germline-derived CDR1 and CDR2 are SQVTM and ANQGSEA. The CDR3 runs to 14 residues. V shed 7 bases and J 1 base; nucleotides not matched to a gene: 8.

This clonotype was counted only a few times. This sequence joins TRBV7-9 and TRBJ1-1; D not resolved. V was trimmed by 6 bases and J by 3 bases, leaving 20 bases between them. The germline V gene has CDR1 SEHNR and CDR2 FQNEAQ (reference sequence). This CDR3 contains 16 residues. Written as DNA, the CDR3 is TGTGCCAGCAGGGCCTACCCGAGGGTCCACGACACTGAAGCTTTCTTT. The encoded protein is CASRAYPRVHDTEAFF. Filled out from reference TRBV7-9 and TRBJ1-1, the complete variable domain reads DTGVSQNPRHKITKRGQNVTFRCDPISEHNRLYWYRQTLGQGPEFLTYFQNEAQLEKSRLLSDRFSAERPKGSFSTLEIQRTEQGDSAMYLCASRAYPRVHDTEAFFGQGTRLTVV.

This clonotype appeared a few times. CDR3 DNA sequence: TGCGCCAGCAGCTCGGGTTTAGGGGTGGGGACTGAAGCTTTCTTT. Its translation is CASSSGLGVGTEAFF. The chain has TRBV5-1 and TRBJ1-1; possible D gene TRBD1, 5 bases. The CDR3 runs 15 residues. The V end was cut by 3 bases, the J end by 5 bases, with 17 bases between. The germline V gene has CDR1 SGHRS and CDR2 YFSETQ.

The gene calls are TRBV29-1 and TRBJ2-5; D uncertain. The CDR3 is made up of 13 amino acids. Germline CDR1 is SQVTM and CDR2 is ANQGSEA. Trimming removed 4 bases from V and 1 base from J, with 10 bases in between. DNA for the CDR3: TGCAGCGTTGGAGAGAACTTCCAAGAGACCCAGTACTTC. Encoded protein: CSVGENFQETQYF.

The chain couples TRBV5-1 to TRBJ2-1; TRBD2 agrees at 11 bases. CDR1 and CDR2 (germline): SGHRS, YFSETQ. This CDR3 is built from 15 residues. V trimming: 3 bases; J trimming: 11 bases; junction bases outside the gene matches: 10. CDR3 sequence reads: CASSSQPGLAAQQFF. CDR3 coding DNA: TGCGCCAGCAGCTCCCAGCCGGGACTAGCGGCCCAGCAGTTCTTC. The whole variable domain, remainder taken from reference TRBV5-1 and TRBJ2-1, is KAGVTQTPRYLIKTRGQQVTLSCSPISGHRSVSWYQQTPGQGLQFLFEYFSETQRNKGNFPGRFSGRQFSNSRSEMNVSTLELGDSALYLCASSSQPGLAAQQFFGPGTRLTVL.

This chain connects TRBV11-2 to TRBJ1-5; D might be TRBD1 (6 bases). The CDR3 has 15 residues. The V and J ends lost 3 bases and 7 bases respectively, with 16 bases between them. Germline loops: CDR1 SGHAT, CDR2 FQNNGV. CDR3 nucleotide sequence: TGTGCCAGCAGCTTGGGGGCACAGAATACCCAGCCCCAGCATTTT. Translated: CASSLGAQNTQPQHF.

This clonotype was detected only once. V and J are TRBV9 and TRBJ2-5, with 7 bases matching TRBD2. The germline gives CDR1 SGDLS, CDR2 YYNGEE. This CDR3 is built from 17 residues. J was trimmed by 1 base and V by 3 bases; bases with no gene match: 12. CDR3 DNA sequence: TGTGCCAGCAGCGAGGCTAAGGGAATAGCGGGCCAAGAGACCCAGTACTTC. This codes for CASSEAKGIAGQETQYF.

V gene TRBV20-1 combines with J gene TRBJ2-3; 12 nucleotides align to TRBD2. Germline V CDR1 and CDR2: DFQATT, SNEGSKA (reference sequence). The CDR3 covers 17 residues. The V gene end was trimmed by 3 bases and the J gene end by 2 bases; junction bases not matched to a gene: 9. CDR3 residues: CSASDIGTSGYTDTQYF. CDR3 DNA: TGCAGTGCTAGCGACATAGGGACTAGCGGGTACACAGATACGCAGTATTTT.

For the CDR3, the DNA is TGTGCCATCACCGACAGCCTAACTAACTATGGCTACACCTTC. Its protein product is CAITDSLTNYGYTF. The chain couples TRBV10-3 to TRBJ1-2, with D possibly TRBD1 on 5 matching bases. Germline CDR1 is ENHRY and CDR2 is SYGVKD. The CDR3 loop spans 14 amino acids. The V end was cut by 7 bases, the J end by 0 bases, with 12 bases between.

The chain is built from TRBV11-2 and TRBJ2-7; D remains ambiguous. Germline lookup yields CDR1 SGHAT and CDR2 FQNNGV. The CDR3 is 11 amino acids. Trimming removed 2 bases at V and 3 bases at J, with 2 bases between. The CDR3 region has the DNA TGTGCCAGCAGCTTATACTACGAGCAGTACTTC. Its protein is CASSLYYEQYF.

This clonotype was seen more than once but under ten times. The chain couples TRBV7-3 to TRBJ2-5; 8 nucleotides agree with TRBD2. J was trimmed by 5 bases and V by 5 bases; bases with no gene match: 4. The CDR3 spans 13 residues. Germline V gives CDR1 SGHTA, CDR2 FQGTGA. The CDR3 loop is CASSTGLEETQYF. CDR3 in DNA: TGTGCCAGCAGCACGGGACTAGAGGAGACCCAGTACTTC. The whole variable domain, remainder taken from reference TRBV7-3 and TRBJ2-5, is GAGVSQTPSNKVTEKGKYVELRCDPISGHTALYWYRQSLGQGPEFLIYFQGTGAADDSGLPNDRFFAVRPEGSVSTLKIQRTERGDSAVYLCASSTGLEETQYFGPGTRLLVL.

The rearrangement joins TRBV12-3 or TRBV12-4 to TRBJ2-3, with 8 nucleotides matching TRBD2. The CDR3 is made up of 15 amino acids. Trimming cost V 6 bases and J 3 bases; bases outside gene matches: 8. DNA for the CDR3: TGTGCCAGCAGCAGACGGGGGGGGTATACAGATACGCAGTATTTT. Translation: CASSRRGGYTDTQYF.

As DNA, the CDR3 is TGTGCCAGCAGCGGAGAGGGGGACACCTACAATGAGCAGTTCTTC. As protein: CASSGEGDTYNEQFF. This sequence joins TRBV9 and TRBJ2-1; maybe TRBD1 (6 bases). Germline-derived CDR1 and CDR2 are SGDLS and YYNGEE. V was clipped by 3 bases and J by 2 bases, with 12 bases between them. The CDR3 totals 15 residues. Filled out from reference TRBV9 and TRBJ2-1, the complete variable domain reads DSGVTQTPKHLITATGQRVTLRCSPRSGDLSVYWYQQSLDQGLQFLIQYYNGEERAKGNILERFSAQQFPDLHSELNLSSLELGDSALYFCASSGEGDTYNEQFFGPGTRLTVL.

This chain connects TRBV20-1 to TRBJ2-2; D unclear. Germline CDR1 and CDR2: DFQATT and SNEGSKA (reference sequence). V lost 6 bases, J lost 0 bases, and 8 bases lay in between. This CDR3 has 13 amino acids. The chain's CDR3 is CSASAPNTGELFF. The CDR3 nucleotides read TGCAGTGCCTCAGCCCCGAACACCGGGGAGCTGTTTTTT.

This clonotype has only a few counts. The chain combines TRBV12-3 or TRBV12-4 with TRBJ1-5; TRBD1 might be the D (6 bases). V shed 7 bases and J shed 7 bases, with 14 bases lying between them. The CDR3 spans 13 residues. The CDR3 spells CASTPGQTQPQHF. The CDR3 DNA sequence: TGTGCCAGCACCCCCGGACAGACCCAGCCCCAGCATTTT.

This clonotype was seen ten or more times. The gene calls are TRBV12-3 or TRBV12-4 and TRBJ2-2; TRBD2 matches 8 bases. This CDR3 has 16 amino acids. Trimming removed 3 bases from V and 6 bases from J; junction bases left unmatched: 9. The CDR3 loop reads CASSFSGTSGAGELFF. The CDR3 nucleotides are TGTGCCAGCAGTTTCTCCGGGACTAGTGGTGCCGGGGAGCTGTTTTTT.

This clonotype appeared a few times. This chain links TRBV6-2 or TRBV6-3 with TRBJ1-2; D unresolved. Germline values: CDR1 MNHEY, CDR2 SVGEGT. This CDR3 is 13 amino acids long. V shed 5 bases and J shed 4 bases, with 11 bases lying between them. CDR3 nucleotides: TGTGCCAGCAGTAACCCCCCCAGCTATGGCTACACCTTC. Translation gives CASSNPPSYGYTF.

This clonotype was counted only a few times. This chain links TRBV7-9 with TRBJ2-5, with D perhaps matching TRBD1 (5 bases). With 7 bases removed from V and 3 bases from J, the gap between germline ends came to 9 bases. This CDR3 spans 12 amino acids. Germline CDR1 SEHNR, CDR2 FQNEAQ (reference sequence). CDR3 amino acids: CASTQGKETQYF. The CDR3 DNA is TGTGCCAGCACGCAGGGTAAAGAGACCCAGTACTTC. Drawing the rest from reference TRBV7-9 and TRBJ2-5, the complete variable domain is DTGVSQNPRHKITKRGQNVTFRCDPISEHNRLYWYRQTLGQGPEFLTYFQNEAQLEKSRLLSDRFSAERPKGSFSTLEIQRTEQGDSAMYLCASTQGKETQYFGPGTRLLVL.

V and J are TRBV2 and TRBJ1-2; D is possibly TRBD1 (6 bases). V lost 4 bases and J lost 7, with 16 bases in between. This CDR3 is 14 amino acids long. The germline V gene encodes CDR1 SNHLY and CDR2 FYNNEI. The chain's CDR3 is CASSGREGDFGYTF. The CDR3 DNA reads as TGTGCCAGCAGTGGCCGAGAGGGGGATTTTGGCTACACCTTC.

A few counts support this clonotype. The chain is built from TRBV7-8 and TRBJ2-5, with a possible D match to TRBD1 (5 bases). V lost 4 bases and J lost 1, with 16 bases in between. The germline V gene has CDR1 SGHVS and CDR2 FQNEAQ. CDR3 length: 16 amino acids. The CDR3 DNA reads TGTGCCAGCAGCTCACTGAGGCAGGGCCTCCAAGAGACCCAGTACTTC. Translation gives CASSSLRQGLQETQYF.

The chain combines TRBV16 with TRBJ2-3; 14 bases are a match to TRBD2. The germline V gene encodes CDR1 KGHSY and CDR2 FQNENV. J was trimmed by 0 bases and V by 4 bases; bases with no gene match: 6. The CDR3 sequence is 18 residues long. The chain's CDR3 is CASSRGLAGGTSTDTQYF. In nucleotides, the CDR3 is TGTGCCAGCAGCCGCGGACTAGCGGGGGGAACTAGCACAGATACGCAGTATTTT.

The chain couples TRBV7-9 to TRBJ2-7; D ambiguous. CDR1 SEHNR and CDR2 FQNEAQ come from the germline V gene (reference sequence). The V end lost 5 bases, the J end lost 3 bases, and 14 bases lay between the germline ends. The CDR3 is made up of 14 amino acids. CDR3 amino acids: CASSLRTASYEQYV. DNA for the CDR3: TGTGCCAGCAGCCTCAGGACGGCCAGCTACGAGCAGTACGTC.

This clonotype has only a few counts. The gene calls are TRBV7-6 and TRBJ2-1; 9 positions match TRBD2. CDR1 SGHVS and CDR2 FNYEAQ come from the germline V gene. J gave up 16 bases and V 0 bases, and 10 bases lay outside the gene matches. The CDR3 contains 14 residues. CDR3: CASSLAVRGGLQFF. The CDR3 DNA is TGTGCCAGCAGCTTAGCTGTGCGGGGGGGCCTCCAATTCTTC.